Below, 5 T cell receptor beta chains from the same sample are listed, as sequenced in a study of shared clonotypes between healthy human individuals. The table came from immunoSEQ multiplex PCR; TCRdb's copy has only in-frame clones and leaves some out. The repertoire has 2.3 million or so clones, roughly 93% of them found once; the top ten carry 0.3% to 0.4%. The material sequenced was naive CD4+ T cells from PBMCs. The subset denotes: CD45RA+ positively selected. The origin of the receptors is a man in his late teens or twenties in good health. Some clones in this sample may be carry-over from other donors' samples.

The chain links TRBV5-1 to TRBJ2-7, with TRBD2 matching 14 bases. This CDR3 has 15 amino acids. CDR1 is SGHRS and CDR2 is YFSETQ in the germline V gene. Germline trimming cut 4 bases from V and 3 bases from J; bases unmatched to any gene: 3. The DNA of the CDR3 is TGCGCCAGCAGCCCGGGACTAGCGGGAGTCTACGAGCAGTACTTC. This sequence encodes CASSPGLAGVYEQYF.

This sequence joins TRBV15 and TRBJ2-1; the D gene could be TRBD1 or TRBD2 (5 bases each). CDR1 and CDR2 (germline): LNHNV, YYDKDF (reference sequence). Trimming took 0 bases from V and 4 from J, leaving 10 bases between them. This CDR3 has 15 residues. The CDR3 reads CATSRDGDAYNEQFF. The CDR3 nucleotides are TGTGCCACCAGCAGAGATGGGGACGCGTACAATGAGCAGTTCTTC.

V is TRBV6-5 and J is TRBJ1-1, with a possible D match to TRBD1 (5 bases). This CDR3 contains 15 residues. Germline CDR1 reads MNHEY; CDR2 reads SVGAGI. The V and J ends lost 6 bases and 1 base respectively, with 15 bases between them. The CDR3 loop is CASRINRGANTEAFF. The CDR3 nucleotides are TGTGCCAGCAGAATCAATCGCGGGGCGAACACTGAAGCTTTCTTT.

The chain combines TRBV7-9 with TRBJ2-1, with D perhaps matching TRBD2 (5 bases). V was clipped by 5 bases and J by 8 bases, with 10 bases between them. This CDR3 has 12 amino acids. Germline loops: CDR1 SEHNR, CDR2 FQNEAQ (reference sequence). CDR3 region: CASSLLGDEQFF. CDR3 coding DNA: TGTGCCAGCAGCCTTCTCGGGGATGAGCAGTTCTTC.

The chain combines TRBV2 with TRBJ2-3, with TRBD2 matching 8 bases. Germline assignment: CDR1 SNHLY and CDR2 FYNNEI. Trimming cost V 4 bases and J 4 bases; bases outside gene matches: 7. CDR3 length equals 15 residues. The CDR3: CASSVLGTRADTQYF. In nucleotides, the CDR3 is TGTGCCAGCAGTGTTCTTGGGACTAGAGCAGATACGCAGTATTTT.